A single sample gave rise to the 10 T cell receptor beta chains below, sequenced in a study of OX40 agonist ivuxolimab in advanced cancers. The library was built by means of the immunoSEQ multiplex PCR assay. TCRdb carries this immuneACCESS record with in-frame sequences only. Its versions omit some clonotypes, under half of them owing to an unresolved V gene in the studies checked, with the rest unexplained. The sample table contains more than 70,000 clones; only one count was recorded for approximately 89% of them. Clones ranked in the top ten supply over 9.5% of the sample. Sequenced material: CD4+ or CD8+ T cells sorted from blood, taken in a trial of the OX40 agonist ivuxolimab. These receptors originate from an adult with an advanced solid tumor such as melanoma, head and neck, liver or kidney cancer.

The V and J genes are TRBV7-3 and TRBJ2-5; no clear D gene. The V gene lost 8 bases and the J gene lost 9 bases, with 10 bases spanning the gap. Germline V gene lookup returns CDR1 SGHTA and CDR2 FQGTGA. This CDR3 spans 10 amino acids. CDR3 sequence reads: CASPRQAQYF. CDR3 DNA sequence: TGTGCCAGCCCTCGGCAGGCCCAGTACTTC.

The CDR3 sequence: CASSSTGVGSPLHF. In DNA form, the CDR3 reads TGTGCCAGCAGTTCCACAGGGGTAGGGTCACCCCTCCACTTT. The V gene is TRBV6-5, the J gene TRBJ1-6, with 7 bases identical to TRBD1. The CDR3 spans 14 residues. The germline gives CDR1 MNHEY, CDR2 SVGAGI. Trimming took 4 bases from V and 10 from J; bases not matched to a gene: 7.

The chain uses TRBV28 and TRBJ1-5, with D unresolved. The length of the CDR3 is 12 residues. Germline V gene sequence: CDR1 MDHEN, CDR2 SYDVKM. V shed 3 bases and J shed 5 bases, with 5 bases lying between them. CDR3 DNA sequence: TGTGCCAGCAGTTTTAGTTATCAGCCCCAGCATTTT. Amino acids: CASSFSYQPQHF.

The chain employs TRBV19 and TRBJ2-2; D is unclear. The CDR3 runs 14 residues. Trimming cost V 3 bases and J 2 bases, with 7 bases left between them. Germline values: CDR1 LNHDA, CDR2 SQIVND (reference sequence). The CDR3, as DNA: TGTGCCAGTAGTATGGCAGGAAACACCGGGGAGCTGTTTTTT. Amino acid sequence: CASSMAGNTGELFF.

The rearrangement uses TRBV6-1 and TRBJ1-5, with TRBD1 matching 8 bases. The ends lost 6 bases at V and 7 bases at J; junction bases unmatched: 8. The CDR3 is 14 residues long. The germline CDR1 and CDR2 sequences are MNHNS and SASEGT. The chain's CDR3 is CASSPGQGRQPQHF. Written as DNA, the CDR3 is TGTGCCAGCAGCCCAGGACAGGGAAGGCAGCCCCAGCATTTT.

The chain is built from TRBV6-5 and TRBJ1-1, with TRBD1 matching 9 bases. The CDR3 runs to 15 residues. Germline CDR1 and CDR2: MNHEY and SVGAGI. Trimming cost V 2 bases and J 9 bases; bases outside gene matches: 10. CDR3 nucleotides: TGTGCCAGCAGTTACCCTTCCGGGACAGGGCTCCAAGCTTTCTTT. This codes for CASSYPSGTGLQAFF.

The rearrangement uses TRBV19 and TRBJ1-1; D possibly corresponds to TRBD1 (5 bases). The V end was cut by 11 bases, the J end by 1 base, with 23 bases between. The CDR3 is 16 residues long. The V gene's germline CDR1 is LNHDA and CDR2 SQIVND (reference sequence). This chain's CDR3 is CASHPGWNRQNTEAFF. CDR3 in DNA: TGTGCCTCCCACCCGGGGTGGAACAGGCAGAACACTGAAGCTTTCTTT.

The rearrangement joins TRBV2 to TRBJ2-1, with TRBD2 identical over 10 bases. The V and J ends lost 6 bases and 6 bases, in that order; junction bases with no gene match: 11. CDR3 length: 16 amino acids. Germline V gives CDR1 SNHLY, CDR2 FYNNEI. CDR3 loop: CASRASLSGGANEQFF. CDR3 DNA sequence: TGTGCCAGCAGGGCCTCACTAAGCGGGGGGGCCAATGAGCAGTTCTTC.

The chain joins TRBV12-5 to TRBJ2-3; TRBD2 aligns across 7 bases. Trimming cost V 6 bases and J 4 bases; bases outside gene matches: 7. CDR1 and CDR2 from the germline V gene are LGHNT and FRNRAP. This CDR3 spans 14 amino acids. The DNA for the CDR3 is TGTGCTAGTGGGCCGGGGGGAGGCGCAGATACGCAGTATTTT. It codes for CASGPGGGADTQYF.

This chain links TRBV6-6 with TRBJ1-5; possible D gene TRBD1, 6 bases. V shed 5 bases and J shed 0 bases, with 11 bases lying between them. This CDR3 spans 15 amino acids. Germline V lookup: CDR1 MNHNY, CDR2 SVGAGI (reference sequence). CDR3 region: CASSPWTDSNQPQHF. Written as DNA, the CDR3 is TGTGCCAGCAGTCCTTGGACAGATAGCAATCAGCCCCAGCATTTT.